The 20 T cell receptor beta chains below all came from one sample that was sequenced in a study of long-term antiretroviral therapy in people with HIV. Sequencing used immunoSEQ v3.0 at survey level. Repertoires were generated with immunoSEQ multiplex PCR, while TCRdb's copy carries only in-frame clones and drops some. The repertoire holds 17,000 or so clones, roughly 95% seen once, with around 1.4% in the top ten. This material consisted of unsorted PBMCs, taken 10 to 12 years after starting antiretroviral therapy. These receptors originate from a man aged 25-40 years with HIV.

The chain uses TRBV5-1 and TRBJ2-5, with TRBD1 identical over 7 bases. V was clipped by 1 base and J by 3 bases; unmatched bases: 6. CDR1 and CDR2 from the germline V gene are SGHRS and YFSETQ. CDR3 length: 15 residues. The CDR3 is CASSLSGGQKETQYF. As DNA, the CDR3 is TGCGCCAGCAGCTTGTCAGGGGGACAGAAAGAGACCCAGTACTTC.

The CDR3 is CASRRGPRGYTF. The CDR3 region has the DNA TGTGCCAGCAGGAGAGGGCCTCGGGGCTACACCTTC. The V gene is TRBV6-5, the J gene TRBJ1-2; no clear D gene. The CDR3 has 12 residues. The germline V gene encodes CDR1 MNHEY and CDR2 SVGAGI. Trimming left V 6 bases short and J 8 bases short, with 13 bases between.

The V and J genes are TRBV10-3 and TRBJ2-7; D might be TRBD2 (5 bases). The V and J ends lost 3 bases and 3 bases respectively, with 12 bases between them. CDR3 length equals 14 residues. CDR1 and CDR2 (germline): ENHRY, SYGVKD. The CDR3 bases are TGTGCCATCAGTGAAGGCTTAGGGAGCTACGAGCAGTACGTC. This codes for CAISEGLGSYEQYV.

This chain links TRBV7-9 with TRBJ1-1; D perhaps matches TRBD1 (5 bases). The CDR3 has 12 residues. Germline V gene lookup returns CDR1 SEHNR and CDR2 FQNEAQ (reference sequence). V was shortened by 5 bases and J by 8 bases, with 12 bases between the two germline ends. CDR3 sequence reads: CASSRGRDEAFF. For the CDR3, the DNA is TGTGCCAGCAGCCGGGGACGGGACGAAGCTTTCTTT. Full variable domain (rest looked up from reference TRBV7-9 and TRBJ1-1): DTGVSQNPRHKITKRGQNVTFRCDPISEHNRLYWYRQTLGQGPEFLTYFQNEAQLEKSRLLSDRFSAERPKGSFSTLEIQRTEQGDSAMYLCASSRGRDEAFFGQGTRLTVV.

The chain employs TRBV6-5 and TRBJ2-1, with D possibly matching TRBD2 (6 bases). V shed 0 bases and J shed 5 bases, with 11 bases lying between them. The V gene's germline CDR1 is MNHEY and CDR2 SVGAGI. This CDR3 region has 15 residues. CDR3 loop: CASSYSWDFDNEQFF. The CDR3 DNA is TGTGCCAGCAGTTACTCATGGGACTTCGACAATGAGCAGTTCTTC.

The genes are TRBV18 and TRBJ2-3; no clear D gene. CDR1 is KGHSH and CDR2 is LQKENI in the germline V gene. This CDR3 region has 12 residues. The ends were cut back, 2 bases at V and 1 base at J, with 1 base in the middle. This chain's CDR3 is CASSPGTDTQYF. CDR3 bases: TGTGCCAGCTCACCAGGCACAGATACGCAGTATTTT.

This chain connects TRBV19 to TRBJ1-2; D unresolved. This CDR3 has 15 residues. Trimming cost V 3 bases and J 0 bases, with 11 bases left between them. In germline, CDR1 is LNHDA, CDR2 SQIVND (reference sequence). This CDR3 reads CASSIYGGANYGYTF. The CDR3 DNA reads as TGTGCCAGTAGTATTTATGGTGGAGCTAACTATGGCTACACCTTC.

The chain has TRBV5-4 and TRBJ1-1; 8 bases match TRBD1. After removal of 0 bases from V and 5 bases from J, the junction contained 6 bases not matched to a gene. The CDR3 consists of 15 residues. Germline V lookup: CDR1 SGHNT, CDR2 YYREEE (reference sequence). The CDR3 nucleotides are TGTGCCAGCAGCTTGGGGTCAGGGGGCCGGACTGAAGCTTTCTTT. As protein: CASSLGSGGRTEAFF.

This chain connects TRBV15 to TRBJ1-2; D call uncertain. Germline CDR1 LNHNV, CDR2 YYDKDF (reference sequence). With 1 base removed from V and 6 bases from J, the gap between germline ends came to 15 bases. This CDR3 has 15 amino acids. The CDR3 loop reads CATSRGTAGPDGYTF. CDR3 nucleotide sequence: TGTGCCACCAGCAGAGGAACAGCGGGTCCCGATGGCTACACCTTC.

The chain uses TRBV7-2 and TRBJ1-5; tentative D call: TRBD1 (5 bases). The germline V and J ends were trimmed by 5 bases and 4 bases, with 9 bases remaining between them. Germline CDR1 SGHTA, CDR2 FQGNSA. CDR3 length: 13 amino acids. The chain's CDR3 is CASSNGGNQPQHF. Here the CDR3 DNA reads TGTGCCAGCAGCAACGGGGGAAATCAGCCCCAGCATTTT.

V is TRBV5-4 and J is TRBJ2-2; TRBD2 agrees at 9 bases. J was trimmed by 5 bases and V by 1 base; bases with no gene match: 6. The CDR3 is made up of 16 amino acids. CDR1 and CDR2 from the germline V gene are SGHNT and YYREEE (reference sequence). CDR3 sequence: CASSLLRGGGTGELFF. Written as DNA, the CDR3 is TGTGCCAGCAGCTTGTTGCGGGGGGGCGGTACCGGGGAGCTGTTTTTT.

The CDR3 coding sequence is TGTGCCATCAGGGGAGGGACAGACAACCTTAACTATGGCTACACCTTC. Protein product: CAIRGGTDNLNYGYTF. The V call is TRBV10-3, the J call TRBJ1-2; 7 bases align to TRBD1. Germline V lookup: CDR1 ENHRY, CDR2 SYGVKD. The CDR3 is made up of 16 amino acids. Trimming took 6 bases from V and 1 from J; bases not matched to a gene: 11.

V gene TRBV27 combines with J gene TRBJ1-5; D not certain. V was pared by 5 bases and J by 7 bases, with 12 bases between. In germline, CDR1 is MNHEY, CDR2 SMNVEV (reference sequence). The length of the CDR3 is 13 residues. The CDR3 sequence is CASSPTGLQPQHF. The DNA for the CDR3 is TGTGCCAGCAGTCCCACCGGTCTGCAGCCCCAGCATTTT.

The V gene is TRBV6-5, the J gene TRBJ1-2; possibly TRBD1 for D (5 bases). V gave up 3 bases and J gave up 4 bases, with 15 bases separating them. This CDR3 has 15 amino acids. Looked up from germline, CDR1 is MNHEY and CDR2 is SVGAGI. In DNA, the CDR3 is TGTGCCAGCAGTTATTCAAGGGGCGGATTCTATGGCTACACCTTC. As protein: CASSYSRGGFYGYTF.

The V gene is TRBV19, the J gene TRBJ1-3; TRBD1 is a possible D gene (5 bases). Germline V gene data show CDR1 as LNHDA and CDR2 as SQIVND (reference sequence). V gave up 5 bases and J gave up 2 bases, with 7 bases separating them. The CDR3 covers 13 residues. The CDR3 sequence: CASSQGAGNTIYF. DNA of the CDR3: TGTGCCAGTAGTCAGGGAGCTGGAAACACCATATATTTT.

The CDR3 DNA sequence: TGTGCCAGCAGCGCGGGGGGGGGAAGTGGCGATGAGCAGTTCTTC. Its protein product is CASSAGGGSGDEQFF. J is TRBJ2-1 and V is TRBV4-2; 9 bases fit TRBD2. CDR1 and CDR2 (germline): LGHNA, YNFKEQ. The CDR3 extends over 15 amino acids. V trimming: 5 bases; J trimming: 8 bases; junction bases outside the gene matches: 10.

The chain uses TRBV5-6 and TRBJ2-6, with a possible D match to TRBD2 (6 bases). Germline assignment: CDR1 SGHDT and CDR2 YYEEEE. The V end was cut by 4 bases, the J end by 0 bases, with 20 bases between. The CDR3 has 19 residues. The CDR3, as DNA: TGTGCCAGCAGCGAAGAGAGGATGCGGGGCTCCTCTGGGGCCAACGTCCTGACTTTC. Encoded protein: CASSEERMRGSSGANVLTF. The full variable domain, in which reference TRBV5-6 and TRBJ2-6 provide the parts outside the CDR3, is DAGVTQSPTHLIKTRGQQVTLRCSPKSGHDTVSWYQQALGQGPQFIFQYYEEEERQRGNFPDRFSGHQFPNYSSELNVNALLLGDSALYLCASSEERMRGSSGANVLTFGAGSRLTVL.

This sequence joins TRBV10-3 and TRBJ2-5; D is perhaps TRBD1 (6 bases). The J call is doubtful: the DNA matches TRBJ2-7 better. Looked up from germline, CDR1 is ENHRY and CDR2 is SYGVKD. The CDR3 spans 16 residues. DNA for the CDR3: TGTGCCATCAGTGAGTCGGGCAGGGGTCCGTTCGACGAGCAGTACTTC. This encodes CAISESGRGPFDEQYF.

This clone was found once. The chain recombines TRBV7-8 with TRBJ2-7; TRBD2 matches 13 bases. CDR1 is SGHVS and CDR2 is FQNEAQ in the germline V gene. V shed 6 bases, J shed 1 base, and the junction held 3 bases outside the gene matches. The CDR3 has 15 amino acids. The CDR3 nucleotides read TGTGCCAGCAGAAGGACTAGCGGGGGATCCTACGAGCAGTACGTC. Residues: CASRRTSGGSYEQYV.

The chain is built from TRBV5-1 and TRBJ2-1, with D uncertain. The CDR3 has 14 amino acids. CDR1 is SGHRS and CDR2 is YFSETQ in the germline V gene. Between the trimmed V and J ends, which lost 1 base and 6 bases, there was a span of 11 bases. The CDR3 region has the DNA TGCGCCAGCAGCTTGAGACCGTTGGGCAATGAGCAGTTCTTC. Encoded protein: CASSLRPLGNEQFF.